This TCR beta chain is drawn from a study of human T cells and chemical hapten exposure. Study-level information: DPC 0.01% went on the upper back by patch test, with reading at 6 days.

This clonotype occurred a few times. Time point defined: patch test 1, 2 weeks after DPC sensitization. The treatment is: therapeutic diphenylcyclopropenone sensitization with weekly scalp DPC. Blood draws came first, before each patch test. From whole blood left unfractionated, total RNA was extracted. The library attached unique molecular identifiers to individual cDNA molecules. TCRdb used MiXCR to reprocess the RACE reads, holding one entry per CDR3 protein. The repertoire holds 150,000 to 200,000 distinct CDR3 sequences, with around 24% as singletons. This sample comprised whole blood, obtained in connection with sensitization to the hapten diphenylcyclopropenone (DPC). The receptor was isolated from a woman between 50 and 59 years old with alopecia areata. Some clones in this sample may be carry-over from other donors' samples.

The CDR3 nucleotides read TGCGCCAGCTCCAGGACAGGGGTCACTGAAGCTTTCTTT. Translated, it gives CASSRTGVTEAFF. The rearrangement uses TRBV5-1 and TRBJ1-1; 9 bases agree with TRBD1. The CDR3 contains 13 residues. Germline assignment: CDR1 SGHRS and CDR2 YFSETQ. Germline trimming cut 7 bases from V and 4 bases from J; bases unmatched to any gene: 5.